A selection of T cell receptor beta chains follows, all from one sample in a study of blood T cell repertoires in COVID-19. This table comes from immunoSEQ multiplex PCR, and its TCRdb copy is limited to in-frame clones, with some not included. The sample includes hundreds of thousands of clones, approximately 88% of them seen just once. The sample was peripheral blood. The receptors here all came from a man aged 35 to 55 with acute or convalescent COVID-19. The CDR3 runs from the conserved cysteine through the conserved F or W. Each record gives: V gene, J gene, CDR3 protein.

TRBV13	TRBJ2-5	CATSLGGPRQETQYF
TRBV27	TRBJ2-1	CASSFGGRVFIEQFF
TRBV5-1	TRBJ2-2	CASSLDRGANTGELFF
TRBV10-3	TRBJ2-3	CAIRLAGETDTQYF
TRBV28	TRBJ1-4	CASLDSHRGYEKLFF
TRBV11-2	TRBJ2-7	CASSSGTSGYEQYF
TRBV3-1/TRBV3-2	TRBJ2-1	CASSQDGLAEDNEQFF
TRBV5-1	TRBJ1-1	CASSMAQGRGTEAFF
TRBV19	TRBJ1-3	CASSIDGQGNTIYF
TRBV29-1	TRBJ2-1	CSVAVVSYNEQFF
TRBV2	TRBJ1-5	CASSEIGDGNQPQHF
TRBV19	TRBJ2-3	CASSITSDTDTQYF
TRBV29-1	TRBJ2-3	CSPRDRYTDTQYF
TRBV19	TRBJ2-1	CASSKHRDRGHDEQFF
TRBV7-2	TRBJ2-3	CASDFSSGGDTQYF
TRBV5-1	TRBJ1-2	CASSLAAQGISYTF
TRBV6-5	TRBJ1-2	CASSYQGATGYTF
TRBV14	TRBJ1-2	CASSPILGQGINYGYTF
TRBV13	TRBJ2-7	CASSSYRGMLAGGPGEQYF
TRBV6-5	TRBJ2-2	CASRVQGANTGELFF
TRBV9	TRBJ1-2	CASSVTGTYGYTF
TRBV27	TRBJ2-5	CASSDLEGTQYF
TRBV14	TRBJ2-1	CASSPSIAGYNEQFF
TRBV7-2	TRBJ2-3	CASLSGSTDTQYF
TRBV6-5	TRBJ1-1	CASTPVQVNTEAFF
TRBV6-5	TRBJ1-4	CASSSLGATNEKLFF
TRBV2	TRBJ2-2	CASSRTGDTGELFF
TRBV19	TRBJ1-2	CASKRGGATLANGYTF
TRBV6-6	TRBJ2-6	CASSNPQGANVLTF
TRBV7-2	TRBJ2-7	CASSFQAGNSYEQYF
TRBV4-2	TRBJ1-4	CASSRNPGARGEKLFF
TRBV13	TRBJ2-7	CASSSTTTPRGEQYF
TRBV9	TRBJ1-2	CASSFHRGDYGYTF
TRBV9	TRBJ2-1	CASSFRQDYNEQFF
TRBV4-3	TRBJ2-7	CASSQGPDSEQYF
TRBV19	TRBJ1-5	CASSRDRREPQHF
TRBV6-1	TRBJ1-6	CASRSQNSPLHF
TRBV28	TRBJ2-1	CASSFVGGIRSSYNEQFF
TRBV11-2	TRBJ2-1	CASSLGRGEQFF
TRBV15	TRBJ2-1	CATSRDLPKGAAYNEQFF
TRBV5-6	TRBJ1-1	CASSGGGTPMGTEAFF
TRBV7-8	TRBJ1-1	CASSLSVNTEAFF
TRBV30	TRBJ1-4	CAWVPDRLNEKLFF
TRBV7-9	TRBJ1-1	CASSSSGSFNTEAFF
TRBV18	TRBJ2-7	CASSPGPSEQYF
TRBV10-1	TRBJ1-1	CASSDGLRTTEAFF
TRBV19	TRBJ1-2	CASRGGTGANYGYTF
TRBV7-9	TRBJ2-5	CASSFTGTGQETQYF
TRBV7-2	TRBJ2-5	CASSPTGLKETQYF
TRBV10-3	TRBJ2-1	CAIMGLAGGDNEQFF
TRBV2	TRBJ1-5	CASSDVAQPQHF
TRBV6-5	TRBJ1-3	CASGRIGQTGNTIYF
TRBV10-1	TRBJ2-2	CASSGAGITGELFF
TRBV14	TRBJ1-2	CASSQGGRWTNYGYTF
TRBV6-5	TRBJ2-7	CASSYSGVSSYEQYF
TRBV7-2	TRBJ2-3	CASSSRTSGSFSQYF
TRBV19	TRBJ1-1	CASRWRAGPDSEAFF
TRBV7-3	TRBJ1-1	CASSLNGGENTEAFF
TRBV7-2	TRBJ2-1	CASRKTGTSGNNEQFF
TRBV9	TRBJ2-7	CASSGGQVFNEQYF